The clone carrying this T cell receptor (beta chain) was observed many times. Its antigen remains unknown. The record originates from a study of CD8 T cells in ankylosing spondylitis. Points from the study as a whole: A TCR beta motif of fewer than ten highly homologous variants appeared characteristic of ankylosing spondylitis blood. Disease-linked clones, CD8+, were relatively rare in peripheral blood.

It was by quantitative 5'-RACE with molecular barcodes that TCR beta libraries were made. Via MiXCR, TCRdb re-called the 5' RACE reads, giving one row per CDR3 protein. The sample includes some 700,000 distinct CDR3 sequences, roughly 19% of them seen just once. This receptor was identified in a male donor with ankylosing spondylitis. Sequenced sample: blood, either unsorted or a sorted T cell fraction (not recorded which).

The CDR3 is CSVLWTELAKNIQYF. The DNA of the CDR3 is TGCAGCGTCCTCTGGACAGAGCTAGCCAAAAACATTCAGTACTTC. The chain carries TRBV29-1 and TRBJ2-4, with a tentative D call TRBD1 (6 bases). The V gene's germline CDR1 is SQVTM and CDR2 ANQGSEA. The CDR3 loop spans 15 amino acids. V lost 6 bases, J lost 0 bases, and 15 bases lay in between.